Sequencing of this TCR beta chain was carried out in a study of TIL therapy for anti-PD-1-resistant metastatic lung cancer. About this clone: The junction does not match germline at one end; this may be a read error.

This was the immunoSEQ v3 assay. This table comes from immunoSEQ multiplex PCR, and its TCRdb copy is limited to in-frame clones, with some not included. This table holds 40,000 to 55,000 clones, roughly 85% found once. Sample time point: pre-treatment sample, taken before nivolumab and TIL therapy. The sample was blood, taken at baseline. This TCR derives from a woman aged 30-85 years with non-small cell lung cancer.

CDR3 sequence reads: CSVRDNEQFF. The CDR3 region has the DNA TGCAGTGTTAGAGACAATGAGCAGTTCTTC. J is TRBJ2-1 and V is TRBV20-1; D gene uncertain. Germline V CDR1 and CDR2: DFQATT, SNEGSKA (reference sequence). The CDR3 extends over 10 amino acids.